This TCR beta chain was captured by sequencing in a study of CD8 T cells in ankylosing spondylitis. Whole-study findings and limits: The authors reported significant enrichment of disease-linked clones in matched ankylosing spondylitis synovial fluid. Earlier literature documents some of the motif variants in reactive arthritis synovial fluid and blood. Made up of several highly homologous variants, a TCR beta motif appeared characteristic of ankylosing spondylitis blood.

In regard to this clonotype: Its antigen is undetermined.

TCRdb re-analysed the 5' RACE reads in MiXCR, keeping a single row per CDR3 protein. The sample records approximately 300,000 distinct CDR3 sequences, roughly 8% being singletons. Sequenced sample: blood, either unsorted or a sorted T cell fraction (not recorded which). The receptor was isolated from a male donor with ankylosing spondylitis.

The CDR3 DNA sequence: TGTGCCAGCAACATACCGGGACAGGGGGGGGACATTCAGTACTTC. This sequence encodes CASNIPGQGGDIQYF. This chain joins TRBV7-9 and TRBJ2-4; TRBD1 matches 11 bases. Losses at the gene ends were 7 bases for V and 8 bases for J; bases not matched to a gene: 10. The CDR3 is made up of 15 amino acids. Germline V gene lookup returns CDR1 SEHNR and CDR2 FQNEAQ (reference sequence).